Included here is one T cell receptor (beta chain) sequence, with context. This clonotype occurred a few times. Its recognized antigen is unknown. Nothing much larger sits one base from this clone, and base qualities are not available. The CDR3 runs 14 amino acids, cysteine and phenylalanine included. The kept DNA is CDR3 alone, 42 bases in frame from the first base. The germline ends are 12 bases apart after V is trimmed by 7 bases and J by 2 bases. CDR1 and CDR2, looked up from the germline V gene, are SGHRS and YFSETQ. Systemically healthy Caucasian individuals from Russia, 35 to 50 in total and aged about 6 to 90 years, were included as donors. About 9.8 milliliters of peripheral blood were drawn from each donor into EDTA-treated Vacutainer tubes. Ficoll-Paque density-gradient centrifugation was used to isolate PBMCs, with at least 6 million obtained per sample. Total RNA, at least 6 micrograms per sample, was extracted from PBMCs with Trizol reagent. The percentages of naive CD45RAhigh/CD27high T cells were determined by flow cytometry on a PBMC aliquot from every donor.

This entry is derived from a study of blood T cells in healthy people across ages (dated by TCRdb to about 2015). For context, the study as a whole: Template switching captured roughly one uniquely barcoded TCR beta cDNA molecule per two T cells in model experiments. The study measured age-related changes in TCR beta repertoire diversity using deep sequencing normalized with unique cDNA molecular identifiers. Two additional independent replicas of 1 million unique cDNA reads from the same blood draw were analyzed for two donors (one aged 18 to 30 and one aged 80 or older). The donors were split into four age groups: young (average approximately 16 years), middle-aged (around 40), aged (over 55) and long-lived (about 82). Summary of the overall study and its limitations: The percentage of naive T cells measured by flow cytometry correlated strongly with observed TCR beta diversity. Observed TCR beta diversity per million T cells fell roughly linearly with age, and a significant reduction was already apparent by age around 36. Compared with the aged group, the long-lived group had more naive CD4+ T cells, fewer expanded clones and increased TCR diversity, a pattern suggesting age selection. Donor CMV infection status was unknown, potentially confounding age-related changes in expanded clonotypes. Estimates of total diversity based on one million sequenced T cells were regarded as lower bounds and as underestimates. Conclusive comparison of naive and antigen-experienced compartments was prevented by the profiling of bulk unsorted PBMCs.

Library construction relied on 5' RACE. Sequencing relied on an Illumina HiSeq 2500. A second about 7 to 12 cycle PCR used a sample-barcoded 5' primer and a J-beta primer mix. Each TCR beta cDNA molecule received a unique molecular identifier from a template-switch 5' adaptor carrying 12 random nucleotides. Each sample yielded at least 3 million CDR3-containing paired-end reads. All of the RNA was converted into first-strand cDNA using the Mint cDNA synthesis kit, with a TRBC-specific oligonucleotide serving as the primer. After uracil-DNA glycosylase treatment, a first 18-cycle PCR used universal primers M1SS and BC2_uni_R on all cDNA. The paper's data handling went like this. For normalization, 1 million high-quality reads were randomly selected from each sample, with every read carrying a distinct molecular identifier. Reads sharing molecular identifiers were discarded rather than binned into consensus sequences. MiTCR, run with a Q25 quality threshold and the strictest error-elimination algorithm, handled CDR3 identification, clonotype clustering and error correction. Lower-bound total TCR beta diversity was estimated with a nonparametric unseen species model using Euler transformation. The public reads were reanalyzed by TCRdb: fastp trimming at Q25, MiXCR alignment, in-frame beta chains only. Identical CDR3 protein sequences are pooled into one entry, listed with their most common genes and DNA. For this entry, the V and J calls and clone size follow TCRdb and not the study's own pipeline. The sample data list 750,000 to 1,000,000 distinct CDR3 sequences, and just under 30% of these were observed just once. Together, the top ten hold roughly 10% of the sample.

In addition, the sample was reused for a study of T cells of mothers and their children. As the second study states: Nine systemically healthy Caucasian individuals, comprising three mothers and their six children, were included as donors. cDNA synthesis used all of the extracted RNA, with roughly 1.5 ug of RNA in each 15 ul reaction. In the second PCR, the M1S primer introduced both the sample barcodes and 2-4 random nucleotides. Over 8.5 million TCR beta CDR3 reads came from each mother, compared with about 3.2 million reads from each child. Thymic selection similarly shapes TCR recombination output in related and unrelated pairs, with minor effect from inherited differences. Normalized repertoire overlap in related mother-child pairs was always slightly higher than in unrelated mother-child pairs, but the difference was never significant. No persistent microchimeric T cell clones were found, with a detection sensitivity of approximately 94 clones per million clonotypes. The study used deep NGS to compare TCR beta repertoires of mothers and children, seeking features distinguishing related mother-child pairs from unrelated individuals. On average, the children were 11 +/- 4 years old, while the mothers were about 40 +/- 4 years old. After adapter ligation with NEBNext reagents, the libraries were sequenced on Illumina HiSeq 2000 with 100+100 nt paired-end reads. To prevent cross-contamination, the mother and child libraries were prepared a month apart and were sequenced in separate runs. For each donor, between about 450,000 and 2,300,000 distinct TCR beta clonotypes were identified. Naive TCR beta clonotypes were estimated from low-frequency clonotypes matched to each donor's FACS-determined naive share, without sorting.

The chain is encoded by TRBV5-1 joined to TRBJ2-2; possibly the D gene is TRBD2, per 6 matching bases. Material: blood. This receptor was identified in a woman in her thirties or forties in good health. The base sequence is TGCGCCAGCCGGGGGACTGATAACACCGGGGAGCTGTTTTTT. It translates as CASRGTDNTGELFF.